The 21 T cell receptor beta chains listed next were all sequenced from one sample in a study of T cell responses to AZD1222 COVID-19 vaccine (dated by TCRdb to about 2021). Per the publication, the time point label means: about 28 days (+/-7) after the second vaccine dose. The library came from the immunoSEQ multiplex PCR assay. In its TCRdb copy, this immuneACCESS table keeps in-frame sequences only and misses some clones. Where compared with another copy, unresolved V genes explain less than half of these, and the others have no known cause. The sample table lists about 180,000 clones, roughly 91% of them with a count of one. The top ten constitute around 26% of the sample. The material sequenced was peripheral blood, taken 28 days after the second AZD1222 dose. These receptors came from an adult who received the AZD1222 COVID-19 vaccine.

The chain employs TRBV28 and TRBJ2-7; D remains unclear. The CDR3 loop spans 11 amino acids. CDR1 MDHEN and CDR2 SYDVKM come from the germline V gene. Trimming shortened V by 3 bases and J by 4 bases, and 4 bases separated the two germline ends. The DNA for the CDR3 is TGTGCCAGCAGTTTCCGGTACGAGCAGTACTTC. Translation: CASSFRYEQYF.

Written as DNA, the CDR3 is TGTGCCAGCAGGGGGTCTGGAGATCGGGAGCAGTACTTC. This codes for CASRGSGDREQYF. The V and J genes are TRBV6-5 and TRBJ2-7; D is uncertain. V was clipped by 6 bases and J by 7 bases, with 16 bases between them. The germline CDR1 and CDR2 sequences are MNHEY and SVGAGI. The CDR3 is made up of 13 amino acids.

This chain uses TRBV3-1 (or the pseudogene TRBV3-2) with TRBJ2-2; a possible D gene is TRBD2 (5 bases). Germline V gene lookup returns CDR1 LGHDT and CDR2 YNNKEL (reference sequence). This CDR3 spans 17 amino acids. With 0 bases removed from V and 2 bases from J, the gap between germline ends came to 13 bases. CDR3 in DNA: TGTGCCAGCAGCCAAGAGGACTCACGACTAAACACCGGGGAGCTGTTTTTT. Amino acid sequence: CASSQEDSRLNTGELFF.

For the CDR3, the DNA is TGTGCCAGCAGCAGCGGGCCTAACAAAGCCAAAAACATTCAGTACTTC. Translation: CASSSGPNKAKNIQYF. The V call is TRBV7-9, the J call TRBJ2-4; a possible D gene is TRBD2 (6 bases). V lost 5 bases and J 0 bases, leaving 14 bases between the germline ends. Germline assignment: CDR1 SEHNR and CDR2 FQNEAQ (reference sequence). CDR3 length: 16 amino acids. Using reference TRBV7-9 and TRBJ2-4 for the parts outside the CDR3, the full variable domain is DTGVSQNPRHKITKRGQNVTFRCDPISEHNRLYWYRQTLGQGPEFLTYFQNEAQLEKSRLLSDRFSAERPKGSFSTLEIQRTEQGDSAMYLCASSSGPNKAKNIQYFGAGTRLSVL.

The V and J genes are TRBV5-1 and TRBJ1-1; D is undetermined. The CDR3 is made up of 15 amino acids. Trimming left V 2 bases short and J 0 bases short, with 11 bases between. Germline V gives CDR1 SGHRS, CDR2 YFSETQ. In DNA, the CDR3 is TGCGCCAGCAGCTTAGACGGGGTGATGAACACTGAAGCTTTCTTT. This translates into CASSLDGVMNTEAFF.

The gene calls are TRBV27 and TRBJ2-7; D unclear. The CDR3 sequence is 11 residues long. V lost 0 bases and J lost 6, with 3 bases in between. Germline V gives CDR1 MNHEY, CDR2 SMNVEV (reference sequence). The CDR3 region is CASSLSGEQYF. The CDR3 DNA reads as TGTGCCAGCAGTTTATCAGGCGAGCAGTACTTC.

The rearrangement links TRBV2 to TRBJ2-2; no clear D gene. Trimming stripped 6 bases from V and 2 bases from J, with 7 bases between. The germline gives CDR1 SNHLY, CDR2 FYNNEI. The length of the CDR3 is 13 residues. CDR3 in DNA: TGTGCCAGCAGGTCCATCAACACCGGGGAGCTGTTTTTT. Translated: CASRSINTGELFF.

The chain employs TRBV7-9 and TRBJ2-3; possible D gene TRBD1, 5 bases. The germline V gene has CDR1 SEHNR and CDR2 FQNEAQ (reference sequence). The CDR3 length is 15 residues. V was pared by 1 base and J by 3 bases, with 11 bases between. As DNA, the CDR3 is TGTGCCAGCAGCTTAGAATTGGGGCAGACAGATACGCAGTATTTT. It is translated as CASSLELGQTDTQYF.

V and J are TRBV5-1 and TRBJ2-3; 7 bases fit TRBD1. The germline CDR1 and CDR2 sequences are SGHRS and YFSETQ. This CDR3 spans 14 amino acids. Trimming removed 2 bases from V and 5 bases from J; junction bases left unmatched: 5. The CDR3 nucleotides are TGCGCCAGCAGCTTCGGACAGGATCAAGATACGCAGTATTTT. As protein: CASSFGQDQDTQYF. Complete variable domain (other parts from reference TRBV5-1 and TRBJ2-3): KAGVTQTPRYLIKTRGQQVTLSCSPISGHRSVSWYQQTPGQGLQFLFEYFSETQRNKGNFPGRFSGRQFSNSRSEMNVSTLELGDSALYLCASSFGQDQDTQYFGPGTRLTVL.

V usage is TRBV28 and J usage is TRBJ2-3; 10 positions agree with TRBD2. The junction had 5 bases not matched to a gene; V was cut back by 4 bases and J by 4 bases. The germline V gene has CDR1 MDHEN and CDR2 SYDVKM. The CDR3 contains 15 residues. Here the CDR3 reads CASSSSAGGSDTQYF. CDR3 coding DNA: TGTGCCAGCAGTTCCTCAGCGGGAGGGTCAGATACGCAGTATTTT.

The DNA of the CDR3 is TGTGCCAGCGGGGCGTTACGTAGAAATCAGCCCCAGCATTTT. This sequence encodes CASGALRRNQPQHF. The chain combines TRBV27 with TRBJ1-5, with D perhaps matching TRBD1 (5 bases). Germline CDR1 MNHEY, CDR2 SMNVEV (reference sequence). This CDR3 comprises 14 residues. V gave up 8 bases and J gave up 4 bases, with 15 bases separating them.

V is TRBV6-2 or TRBV6-3 and J is TRBJ2-1; the D gene is possibly TRBD2 (6 bases). The CDR3 consists of 16 residues. The V end was cut by 0 bases, the J end by 5 bases, with 14 bases between. Germline assignment: CDR1 MNHEY and CDR2 SVGEGT. The CDR3 DNA reads TGTGCCAGCAGTTACTCCACGACGGGACTGAACAATGAGCAGTTCTTC. Its protein product is CASSYSTTGLNNEQFF.

V gene TRBV7-2 combines with J gene TRBJ2-7, with 9 bases lining up with TRBD1. Per germline, CDR1 SGHTA and CDR2 FQGNSA. J lost 6 bases, V lost 5 bases, and 8 bases had no gene match. The CDR3 extends over 14 amino acids. The CDR3, as DNA: TGTGCCAGCAGCAAAAACAGGGGGCAATCCGAGCAGTACTTC. It specifies CASSKNRGQSEQYF.

The V gene is TRBV25-1, the J gene TRBJ2-2; D is ambiguous. This CDR3 spans 12 amino acids. V dropped 4 bases and J dropped 3 bases, with 3 bases sitting between them. Germline assignment: CDR1 MGHDK and CDR2 SYGVNS. The CDR3 is CASSVDTGELFF. CDR3 DNA: TGTGCCAGCAGTGTGGACACCGGGGAGCTGTTTTTT.

V and J are TRBV19 and TRBJ1-4; D uncertain. With 3 bases removed from V and 8 bases from J, the gap between germline ends came to 16 bases. The CDR3 loop spans 15 amino acids. In germline, CDR1 is LNHDA, CDR2 SQIVND (reference sequence). CDR3 coding DNA: TGTGCCAGTAGTATGGTGGACGGCGGGCGAGAAAAACTGTTTTTT. This gives the protein CASSMVDGGREKLFF.

V and J are TRBV28 and TRBJ2-7, with TRBD2 matching over 9 bases. This CDR3 contains 14 residues. The germline CDR1 and CDR2 sequences are MDHEN and SYDVKM. The V segment lost 6 bases and the J segment 5 bases; nucleotides outside the gene matches: 8. CDR3 DNA sequence: TGTGCCAGCAGGGTAGCGGGAGCTTTAGACGAGCAGTACTTC. Its translation: CASRVAGALDEQYF.

This sequence joins TRBV28 and TRBJ1-1; D unclear. Looked up from germline, CDR1 is MDHEN and CDR2 is SYDVKM. Trimming left V 8 bases short and J 2 bases short, with 15 bases between. The length of the CDR3 is 14 residues. CDR3 in amino acids: CASRPALTNTEAFF. Written as DNA, the CDR3 is TGTGCCAGCCGCCCCGCACTTACAAACACTGAAGCTTTCTTT.

This clone has a single count. The rearrangement uses TRBV28 and TRBJ1-2; TRBD1 might be the D (6 bases). Between the trimmed V and J ends, which lost 7 bases and 1 base, there was a span of 13 bases. Germline-derived CDR1 and CDR2 are MDHEN and SYDVKM. This CDR3 has 14 amino acids. CDR3 DNA sequence: TGTGCCAGCATGTTCCAGGGGAGTAACTATGGCTACACCTTC. Protein product: CASMFQGSNYGYTF.

The gene calls are TRBV7-8 and TRBJ2-7; D perhaps matches TRBD2 (6 bases). The ends were cut back, 4 bases at V and 1 base at J, with 17 bases in the middle. CDR1 and CDR2 (germline): SGHVS, FQNEAQ. There are 16 residues in the CDR3. The CDR3 is CASSSPGGLGSYEQYF. The DNA for the CDR3 is TGTGCCAGCAGCTCCCCCGGAGGGTTGGGGTCCTACGAGCAGTACTTC.

The J gene is TRBJ2-1, the V gene TRBV5-5; 8 bases match TRBD1. The germline gives CDR1 SGHKS, CDR2 YYEKEE (reference sequence). The CDR3 spans 15 residues. After removal of 0 bases from V and 1 base from J, the junction contained 0 bases not matched to a gene. CDR3 sequence (DNA): TGTGCCAGCAGCTTGGACAGGGGGTCCTACAATGAGCAGTTCTTC. This translates into CASSLDRGSYNEQFF.

The rearrangement joins TRBV7-3 to TRBJ2-7; the match to TRBD2 covers 10 bases. Trimming took 2 bases from V and 2 from J; bases not matched to a gene: 3. The CDR3 runs to 15 residues. Germline lookup yields CDR1 SGHTA and CDR2 FQGTGA. DNA for the CDR3: TGTGCCAGCAGCTTAGGACTAGCGGCACCCTACGAGCAGTACTTC. This sequence encodes CASSLGLAAPYEQYF. The full variable domain, its missing parts supplied by reference TRBV7-3 and TRBJ2-7, is GAGVSQTPSNKVTEKGKYVELRCDPISGHTALYWYRQSLGQGPEFLIYFQGTGAADDSGLPNDRFFAVRPEGSVSTLKIQRTERGDSAVYLCASSLGLAAPYEQYFGPGTRLTVT.